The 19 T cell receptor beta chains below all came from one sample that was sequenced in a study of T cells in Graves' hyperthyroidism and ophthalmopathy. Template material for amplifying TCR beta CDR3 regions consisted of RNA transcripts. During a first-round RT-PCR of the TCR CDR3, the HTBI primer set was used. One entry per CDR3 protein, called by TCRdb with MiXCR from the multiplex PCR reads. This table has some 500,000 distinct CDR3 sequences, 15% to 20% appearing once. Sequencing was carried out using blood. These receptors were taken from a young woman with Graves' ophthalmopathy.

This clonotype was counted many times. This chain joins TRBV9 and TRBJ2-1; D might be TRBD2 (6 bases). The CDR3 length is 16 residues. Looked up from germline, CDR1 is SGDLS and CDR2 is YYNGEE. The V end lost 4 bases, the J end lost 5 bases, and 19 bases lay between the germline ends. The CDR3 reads CASSSNLAVGDNEQFF. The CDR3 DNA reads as TGTGCCAGCAGCAGCAACTTAGCGGTTGGCGACAATGAGCAGTTCTTC.

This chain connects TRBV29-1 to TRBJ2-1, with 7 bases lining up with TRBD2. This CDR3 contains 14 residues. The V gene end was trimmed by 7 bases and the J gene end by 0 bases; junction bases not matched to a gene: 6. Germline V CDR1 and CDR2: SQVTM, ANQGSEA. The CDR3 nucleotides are TGCAGCGCCCGGGGGGTCAGCTCCTACAATGAGCAGTTCTTC. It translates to CSARGVSSYNEQFF.

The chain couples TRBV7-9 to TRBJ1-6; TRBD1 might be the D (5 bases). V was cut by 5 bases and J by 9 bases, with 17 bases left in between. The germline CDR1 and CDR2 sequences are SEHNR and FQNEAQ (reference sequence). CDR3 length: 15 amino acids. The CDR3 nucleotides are TGTGCCAGCAGCCTGGGGACGGAAAGTGGTTCACCCCTCCACTTT. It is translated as CASSLGTESGSPLHF.

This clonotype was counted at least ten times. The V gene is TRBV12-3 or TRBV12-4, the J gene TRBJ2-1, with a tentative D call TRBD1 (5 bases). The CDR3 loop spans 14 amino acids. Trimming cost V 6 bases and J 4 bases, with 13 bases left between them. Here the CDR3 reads CASRGQLEYNEQFF. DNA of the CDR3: TGTGCCAGCAGGGGGCAACTCGAATACAATGAGCAGTTCTTC.

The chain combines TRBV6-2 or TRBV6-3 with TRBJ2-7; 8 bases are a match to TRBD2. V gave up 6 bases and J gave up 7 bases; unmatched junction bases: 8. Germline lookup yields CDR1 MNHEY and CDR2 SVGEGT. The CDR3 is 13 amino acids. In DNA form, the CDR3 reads TGTGCCAGCAGCCGCTCCGGGACTAGGGAGCAGTACTTC. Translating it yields CASSRSGTREQYF.

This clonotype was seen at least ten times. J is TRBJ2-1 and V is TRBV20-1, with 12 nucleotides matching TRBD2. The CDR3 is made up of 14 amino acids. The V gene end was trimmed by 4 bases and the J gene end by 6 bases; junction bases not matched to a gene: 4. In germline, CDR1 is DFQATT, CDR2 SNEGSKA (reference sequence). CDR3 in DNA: TGCAGTGCTATCCTAGCGGGAGGGGGCAATGAGCAGTTCTTC. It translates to CSAILAGGGNEQFF.

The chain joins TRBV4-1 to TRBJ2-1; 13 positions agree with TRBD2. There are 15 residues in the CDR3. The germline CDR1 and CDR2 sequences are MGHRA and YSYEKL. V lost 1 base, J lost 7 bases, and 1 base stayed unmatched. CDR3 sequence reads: CASSQVGLAGNEQFF. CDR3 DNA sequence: TGCGCCAGCAGCCAAGTGGGACTAGCGGGAAATGAGCAGTTCTTC.

CDR3 amino acids: CSVEIGGQGTDTQYF. DNA of the CDR3: TGCAGCGTTGAAATCGGAGGGCAGGGGACAGATACGCAGTATTTT. The chain links TRBV29-1 to TRBJ2-3; D could derive from TRBD1 or TRBD2 (6 bases each). V lost 2 bases and J lost 3, with 15 bases in between. Per the germline V gene, CDR1 is SQVTM and CDR2 is ANQGSEA. The CDR3 spans 15 residues.

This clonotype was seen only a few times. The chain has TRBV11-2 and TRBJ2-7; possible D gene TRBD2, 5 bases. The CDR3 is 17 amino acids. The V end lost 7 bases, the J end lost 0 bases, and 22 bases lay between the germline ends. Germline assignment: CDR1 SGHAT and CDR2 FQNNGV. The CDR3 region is CASTLGGSGFSSYEQYF. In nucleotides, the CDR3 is TGTGCCAGCACCCTCGGTGGGAGCGGATTTAGCTCCTACGAGCAGTACTTC.

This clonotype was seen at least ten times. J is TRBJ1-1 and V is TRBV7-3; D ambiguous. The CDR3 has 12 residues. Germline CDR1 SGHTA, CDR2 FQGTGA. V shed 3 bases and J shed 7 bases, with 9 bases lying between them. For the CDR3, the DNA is TGTGCCAGCAGCTTCATGGACGGTGAAGCTTTCTTT. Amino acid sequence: CASSFMDGEAFF.

The chain's CDR3 is CASSANRETEAFF. The CDR3 region has the DNA TGTGCCAGCAGCGCGAACCGGGAAACTGAAGCTTTCTTT. The V gene is TRBV7-8, the J gene TRBJ1-1; no clear D gene. The CDR3 sequence is 13 residues long. Trimming left V 5 bases short and J 5 bases short, with 12 bases between. Germline V gene data show CDR1 as SGHVS and CDR2 as FQNEAQ. Looking up the rest from reference TRBV7-8 and TRBJ1-1 gives the full variable domain: GAGVSQSPRYKVAKRGQDVALRCDPISGHVSLFWYQQALGQGPEFLTYFQNEAQLDKSGLPSDRFFAERPEGSVSTLKIQRTQQEDSAVYLCASSANRETEAFFGQGTRLTVV.

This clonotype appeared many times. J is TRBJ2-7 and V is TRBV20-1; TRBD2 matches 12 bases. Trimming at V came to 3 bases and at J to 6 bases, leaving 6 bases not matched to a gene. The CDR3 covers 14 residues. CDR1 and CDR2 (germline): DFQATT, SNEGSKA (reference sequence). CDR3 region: CSASSSGRAVEQYF. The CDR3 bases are TGCAGTGCTAGTTCTAGCGGGAGGGCCGTCGAGCAGTACTTC.

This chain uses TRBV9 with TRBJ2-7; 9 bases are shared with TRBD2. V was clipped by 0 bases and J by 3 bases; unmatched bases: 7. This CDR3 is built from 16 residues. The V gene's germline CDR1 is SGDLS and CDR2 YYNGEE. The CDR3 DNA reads TGTGCCAGCAGCGTAGGCCCGACTAGCGGTGACTACGAGCAGTACTTC. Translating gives CASSVGPTSGDYEQYF.

The CDR3 sequence: CASRGGQGDRETQYF. DNA for the CDR3: TGCGCCAGTCGAGGGGGACAGGGGGATCGAGAGACCCAGTACTTC. This sequence joins TRBV10-1 and TRBJ2-5, with TRBD1 identical over 11 bases. Losses at the gene ends were 9 bases for V and 4 bases for J; bases not matched to a gene: 10. This CDR3 is 15 amino acids long. Germline assignment: CDR1 WNHNN and CDR2 SYGVQD (reference sequence).

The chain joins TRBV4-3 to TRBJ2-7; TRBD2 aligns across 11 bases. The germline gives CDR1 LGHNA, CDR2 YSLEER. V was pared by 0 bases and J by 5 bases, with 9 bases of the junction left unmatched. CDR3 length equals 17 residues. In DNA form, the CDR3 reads TGCGCCAGCAGCCAAGATTGGCAACTAGCGGGGGTCAACGAGCAGTACTTC. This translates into CASSQDWQLAGVNEQYF.

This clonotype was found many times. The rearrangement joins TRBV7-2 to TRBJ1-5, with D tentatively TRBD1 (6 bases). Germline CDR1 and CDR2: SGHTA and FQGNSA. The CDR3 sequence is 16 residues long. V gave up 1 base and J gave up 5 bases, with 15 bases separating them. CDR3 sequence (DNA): TGTGCCAGCAGCTTAGTGTTTCGGGGGCAGGATCAGCCCCAGCATTTT. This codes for CASSLVFRGQDQPQHF.

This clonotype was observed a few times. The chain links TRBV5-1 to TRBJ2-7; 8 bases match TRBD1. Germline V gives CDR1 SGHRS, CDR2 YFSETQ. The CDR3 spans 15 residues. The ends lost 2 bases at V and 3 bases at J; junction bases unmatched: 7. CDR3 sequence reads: CASSFQPGGFYEQYF. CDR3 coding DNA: TGCGCCAGCAGCTTTCAGCCAGGGGGCTTCTACGAGCAGTACTTC.

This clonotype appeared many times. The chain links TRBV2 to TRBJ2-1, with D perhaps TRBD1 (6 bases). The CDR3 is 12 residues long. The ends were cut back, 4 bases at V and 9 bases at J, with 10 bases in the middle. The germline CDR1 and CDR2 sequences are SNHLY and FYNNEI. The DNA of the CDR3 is TGTGCCAGCAGTGCAGGGGTTGGTGAGCAGTTCTTC. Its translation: CASSAGVGEQFF.

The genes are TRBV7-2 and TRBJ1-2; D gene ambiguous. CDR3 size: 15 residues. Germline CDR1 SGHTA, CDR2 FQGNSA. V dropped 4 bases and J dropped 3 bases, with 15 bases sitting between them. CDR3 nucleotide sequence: TGTGCCAGCAGCTCTTACCGAGGGCCTTACTATGGCTACACCTTC. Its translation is CASSSYRGPYYGYTF.